Many counts were recorded for the clone carrying this T cell receptor beta chain. TCR beta CDR3 sequences were amplified from RNA transcripts. Carried out on the TCR CDR3, a first-round RT-PCR used the HTBI primer set. TCRdb itself ran the multiplex PCR reads through MiXCR, one entry per CDR3 protein. The sample includes approximately 530,000 distinct CDR3 sequences, 15% to 20% seen only once; the top ten take less than 55%. The entry originates in a study of T cells in Graves' hyperthyroidism and ophthalmopathy. The V gene lost 4 bases and the J gene lost 4 bases, with 17 bases spanning the gap. The CDR3 is 15 residues long. The germline gives CDR1 GTSNPN, CDR2 SVGIG (reference sequence). Duration under 3 months, a NOSPECS grade of at least 4, and a Clinical Activity Score of at least 3 characterized the ophthalmopathy patients. In making diagnoses, clinical symptoms, serum thyroxine and TRAb, thyroid ultrasound and orbital computed tomography were all used.

The rearrangement joins TRBV30 to TRBJ2-1; D is perhaps TRBD1 or TRBD2 (5 bases each). The clonotype originates from a man aged 35-49 years with Graves' ophthalmopathy. The sample consisted of blood. CDR3 in amino acids: CAWTGLAKGYNEQFF. CDR3 nucleotides: TGTGCCTGGACAGGACTCGCAAAGGGGTACAATGAGCAGTTCTTC.